These 8 T cell receptor beta chains were all obtained from the same sample, sequenced in a study of blood T cells in healthy people across ages. Combining a sample-barcoded 5' primer with a J-beta primer mix, a second PCR ran for roughly 7 to 11 cycles. TCRdb re-called the 5' RACE reads with MiXCR, one entry per CDR3 protein. The sample carries over 700,000 distinct CDR3 sequences, roughly 25% recorded once. This same sample was also taken into another study, of T cells of mothers and their children.

Sequenced input: blood. These TCRs come from a boy younger than 18 in good health.

The table lists this clonotype with a few counts. This chain joins TRBV20-1 and TRBJ1-2, with D perhaps matching TRBD1 (6 bases). Trimming took 1 base from V and 4 from J, leaving 13 bases between them. The germline V gene has CDR1 DFQATT and CDR2 SNEGSKA (reference sequence). This CDR3 is 14 amino acids long. This CDR3 is CSARGPTGFYGYTF. The CDR3 coding sequence is TGCAGTGCTAGAGGCCCGACAGGTTTCTATGGCTACACCTTC.

This chain links TRBV6-4 with TRBJ2-1; 11 bases are shared with TRBD2. The length of the CDR3 is 17 residues. The V segment lost 3 bases and the J segment 12 bases; nucleotides outside the gene matches: 16. Germline V gene data show CDR1 as MRHNA and CDR2 as SNTAGT. For the CDR3, the DNA is TGTGCCAGCAGTGAGGGCTCCAGTAGCGGGGGGGCCAGTGGGCAGTTCTTC. Amino acids: CASSEGSSSGGASGQFF.

This clonotype was counted a few times. The chain links TRBV10-3 to TRBJ2-5; 10 nucleotides agree with TRBD2. The J call is uncertain, as TRBJ2-1 better fits the DNA end. The germline V gene encodes CDR1 ENHRY and CDR2 SYGVKD. This CDR3 comprises 16 residues. The CDR3: CAISDPGLAIVNEQFF. Written as DNA, the CDR3 is TGTGCCATCAGTGACCCGGGACTAGCGATTGTGAATGAGCAGTTCTTC.

The DNA of the CDR3 is TGTGCCAGCAGCCGACGAACACAGGAGGTTATTAGTGGCTACACCTTC. This gives the protein CASSRRTQEVISGYTF. The chain has TRBV13 and TRBJ1-2; D may be TRBD1 (5 bases). Looked up from germline, CDR1 is PRHDT and CDR2 is FYEKMQ (reference sequence). Trimming removed 5 bases from V and 7 bases from J, with 23 bases in between. The CDR3 length is 16 residues.

The chain recombines TRBV7-2 with TRBJ2-7; TRBD2 is a possible D gene (6 bases). V was clipped by 3 bases and J by 2 bases, with 14 bases between them. This CDR3 is built from 15 residues. Germline V CDR1 and CDR2: SGHTA, FQGNSA. The CDR3 here is CASSFLAGPAYEQYF. The CDR3 DNA sequence: TGTGCCAGCAGCTTTCTCGCGGGGCCCGCCTACGAGCAGTACTTC.

This clonotype has only a few counts. The conserved phenylalanine or tryptophan is not found at the CDR3 terminus, so this likely reflects a read error. This chain uses TRBV12-3 or TRBV12-4 with TRBJ1-1; D gene ambiguous. The CDR3 has 11 residues. Trimming removed 9 bases at V and 1 base at J, with 6 bases between. CDR3 loop: CASEGNTEAFI. CDR3 bases: TGTGCCAGTGAGGGGAACACTGAAGCTTTCATT.

The chain has TRBV5-1 and TRBJ1-6; D gene unclear. V was pared by 1 base and J by 0 bases, with 8 bases between. Germline V lookup: CDR1 SGHRS, CDR2 YFSETQ. The CDR3 is 16 residues long. As DNA, the CDR3 is TGCGCCAGCAGCTTGTGGAGGAGCTCCTATAATTCACCCCTCCACTTT. This encodes CASSLWRSSYNSPLHF. Variable domain in full (rest from reference TRBV5-1 and TRBJ1-6): KAGVTQTPRYLIKTRGQQVTLSCSPISGHRSVSWYQQTPGQGLQFLFEYFSETQRNKGNFPGRFSGRQFSNSRSEMNVSTLELGDSALYLCASSLWRSSYNSPLHFGNGTRLTVT.

The chain recombines TRBV25-1 with TRBJ2-5, with TRBD2 matching 10 bases. V was pared by 3 bases and J by 8 bases, with 6 bases of the junction left unmatched. The CDR3 runs 14 residues. The V gene's germline CDR1 is MGHDK and CDR2 SYGVNS. The CDR3 sequence is CASSDPGLATTQYF. The CDR3 region has the DNA TGTGCCAGCAGTGATCCGGGACTAGCGACAACCCAGTACTTC.